This TCR beta chain was observed in a study of shared clonotypes between healthy human individuals. The study, taken as a whole, reports: Unshared clonotypes carried lower generation probabilities than those common to all four donors. Only blood samples were collected, and tissue repertoires likely differ. It was the few donors that limited the genetic and exposure-history diversity represented.

Germline V gene sequence: CDR1 SNHLY, CDR2 FYNNEI. The CDR3 is made up of 15 amino acids. Trimming removed 4 bases at V and 3 bases at J, with 14 bases between. Concerning this clone: Its antigen is unknown.

Deep-level running was used for the assay. Some clones are missing from TCRdb's copy, which holds only in-frame ones; the method was immunoSEQ multiplex PCR. This repertoire shows 1.6 million or so clones, 95% to 97% found once; its top ten account for roughly 1.1%. Sequencing input: naive CD4+ T cells sorted from blood. Stated subset: CD45RA+ positively selected. The gene calls are TRBV2 and TRBJ2-3; the D is unclear. The source is a man aged 25 to 40 in good health. CDR3 protein: CASSVLRQKTDTQYF. CDR3 nucleotide sequence: TGTGCCAGCAGTGTACTAAGACAAAAAACAGATACGCAGTATTTT.